The rows below give T cell receptor beta chains drawn from one sample of a study of cytomegalovirus exposure and HLA in healthy donors. Assay used: immunoSEQ multiplex PCR; TCRdb lists only in-frame clones, some missing. The sample lists 130,000 to 150,000 clones, approximately 85% occurring once. Specimen: PBMCs. These receptor sequences come from a woman aged 25 to 45 in good health and CMV-seronegative. Both conserved end residues are part of each CDR3. The D gene is left open where the match is weak. A clone size is listed for some rows: how often the clone was seen (once, few, many), or a class if it is expanded.

TRBV28,.,TRBJ2-2,TRBD2,TGTGCCAGCAGACCCTGGGGGGGCGGGGAGCTGTTTTTT,CASRPWGGGELFF
TRBV25-1,.,TRBJ1-3,TRBD1,TGTGCCAGCAGTGAACACAGGGGTACTGGAAACACCATATATTTT,CASSEHRGTGNTIYF
TRBV15,once,TRBJ2-7,.,TGTGCCACCAGCAGAGCCCTTGAAGGGAGCTCCTACGAGCAGTACTTC,CATSRALEGSSYEQYF
TRBV19,.,TRBJ1-1,TRBD1,TGTGCCAGTAGCCTGACAGGGGAAGGCACTGAAGCTTTCTTT,CASSLTGEGTEAFF
TRBV2,.,TRBJ2-2,.,TGTGCCAGCAGTTTCCTCTCATTGAGGAACACCGGGGAGCTGTTTTTT,CASSFLSLRNTGELFF
TRBV11-2,.,TRBJ1-3,.,TGTGCCAGCAGACCAACAGGTTCTGGAAACACCATATATTTT,CASRPTGSGNTIYF
TRBV11-2,.,TRBJ2-3,.,TGTGCCAGCAGCCCATCAGTGGGGACACACACAGATACGCAGTATTTT,CASSPSVGTHTDTQYF
TRBV2,.,TRBJ2-6,TRBD1,TGTGCCAGCAGTGACCCCTCGGACAGGGTTATGGCCAACGTCCTGACTTTC,CASSDPSDRVMANVLTF
TRBV27,.,TRBJ1-2,.,TGTGCCAGCAGTTTTGGGCAGGGCGATGGCTACACCTTC,CASSFGQGDGYTF
TRBV11-2,.,TRBJ1-2,.,TGTGCCAGCAGCCGCAATCGGGGTCTGATTAGGGATGGCTACACCTTC,CASSRNRGLIRDGYTF
TRBV6-1,.,TRBJ2-5,TRBD2,TGTGCCAGCACCAGGACTAGGGAGGAGACCCAGTACTTC,CASTRTREETQYF
TRBV5-1,.,TRBJ1-1,.,TGCGCCAGCAGCTTTTTCCGGGGGTTACCCGAGGGGACTGAAGCTTTCTTT,CASSFFRGLPEGTEAFF
TRBV28,.,TRBJ2-5,TRBD1,TGTGCCAGCAGCCAAATTATGGACAGGGGCCCAAGGGAGACCCAGTACTTC,CASSQIMDRGPRETQYF
TRBV2,.,TRBJ1-4,.,TGTGCCAGCATGGTGCCCCATGGGCCTAATGAAAAACTGTTTTTT,CASMVPHGPNEKLFF
TRBV9,.,TRBJ2-3,.,TGTGCCAGCAGCGTATCCGGGGGCACAGATACGCAGTATTTT,CASSVSGGTDTQYF
TRBV11-2,.,TRBJ2-3,TRBD2,TGTGCCAGCAGCCTAATTGACTTAACTAGCGGGGACACAGATACGCAGTATTTT,CASSLIDLTSGDTDTQYF
TRBV29-1,few,TRBJ2-1,.,TGCAGCGTTTTGCCAGGGACCTACAATGAGCAGTTCTTC,CSVLPGTYNEQFF
TRBV7-9,few,TRBJ1-6,.,TGTGCCAGCAGCTTAGTATCGGCCGTGAGGTCCCTACCCCCCCTCCACTTT,CASSLVSAVRSLPPLHF
TRBV6-1,.,TRBJ2-1,.,TGTGCCAGCGGGCGGGGATACAATGAGCAGTTCTTC,CASGRGYNEQFF
TRBV7-2,.,TRBJ2-1,TRBD2,TGTGCCAGCAGCTTAGTAGCGGGGGGGCGATACAATGAGCAGTTCTTC,CASSLVAGGRYNEQFF
TRBV5-1,.,TRBJ2-1,TRBD1,TGCGCCAGCAGCTCGGGGACAGCTATTTACAATGAGCAGTTCTTC,CASSSGTAIYNEQFF
TRBV6-5,.,TRBJ2-1,.,TGTGCCAGCAGCTTGGGAGTCGGAACCTACAATGAGCAGTTCTTC,CASSLGVGTYNEQFF
TRBV19,.,TRBJ1-3,.,TGTGCCAGTAGTATCTTGGCAGTCTCTGGAAACACCATATATTTT,CASSILAVSGNTIYF
TRBV13,.,TRBJ1-1,.,TGTGCCAGCAGCGTAGACAGAGACACTGAAGCTTTCTTT,CASSVDRDTEAFF
TRBV25-1,.,TRBJ2-7,TRBD2,TGTGCCAGCAGCCCATCCGGGGGGTCACAGTACTACGAGCAGTACTTC,CASSPSGGSQYYEQYF
TRBV21-1,once,TRBJ1-5,.,TGTGCCAGCAGCTCACGGGACAGTATTGGGCCCCAGCATTTT,CASSSRDSIGPQHF
TRBV2,.,TRBJ2-4,.,TGTGCCAGCGAGGCGAATGCCAAAAACATTCAGTACTTC,CASEANAKNIQYF
TRBV7-9,.,TRBJ2-1,.,TGTGCCAGCAGCGCTAGAAGCTCCTACAATGAGCAGTTCTTC,CASSARSSYNEQFF
TRBV5-1,.,TRBJ1-2,.,TGCGCCAGCAGCTTGGCCAGGGAGGGAGGCTACACCTTC,CASSLAREGGYTF
TRBV5-1,.,TRBJ2-4,TRBD1,TGCGCCAGCAGCTCTAAGACAGGGGCCCCAAACATTCAGTACTTC,CASSSKTGAPNIQYF
TRBV2,.,TRBJ2-7,.,TGTGCCAGCACTTCCTCCTACGAGCAGTACTTC,CASTSSYEQYF
TRBV18,.,TRBJ1-3,TRBD1,TGTGCCAGCTCACCACCGTTCGGGACAGCTGGAAACACCATATATTTT,CASSPPFGTAGNTIYF
TRBV2,.,TRBJ2-5,TRBD2,TGTGCCAGCAGTCCCGACGGGAGGGGAAGGGGGAAAGAGACCCAGTACTTC,CASSPDGRGRGKETQYF
TRBV28,medium-sized,TRBJ2-7,.,TGTGCCAGCAGTTTACAAAGGAGCTCCTACGAGCAGTACTTC,CASSLQRSSYEQYF
TRBV4-2,.,TRBJ1-2,TRBD1,TGTGCCAGCAGCCACCCCGACAGGGAAAGTGGCTACACCTTC,CASSHPDRESGYTF
TRBV4-2,.,TRBJ1-3,.,TGTGCCAGCAGCCGTTCAGGGGCTGGAAACACCATATATTTT,CASSRSGAGNTIYF
TRBV9,.,TRBJ2-3,.,TGTGCCAGCAGCGTGCTCGGGGGTATGCAGTATTTT,CASSVLGGMQYF
TRBV2,.,TRBJ1-1,TRBD1,TGTGCCAGCAGTGAAGCCGGGACAGGGGGCCAAGCTTTCTTT,CASSEAGTGGQAFF
TRBV6-6,.,TRBJ1-1,.,TGTGCCAGCAGTACAGGGAACACTGAAGCTTTCTTT,CASSTGNTEAFF
TRBV29-1,.,TRBJ1-1,TRBD1,TGCAGCGCCGGTTACCGGGACAGGGACCCTGAAGCTTTCTTT,CSAGYRDRDPEAFF
TRBV7-2,.,TRBJ1-6,.,TGTGCCAGCAGCCCAGAGCCAGGGGATTATTCACCCCTCCACTTT,CASSPEPGDYSPLHF
TRBV5-1,.,TRBJ2-1,TRBD2,TGCGCCAGCAGCCCCGATAGCGGGGGGGCGGAGAATGAGCAGTTCTTC,CASSPDSGGAENEQFF
TRBV2,.,TRBJ2-7,.,TGTGCCAGCCGTACCCAGGTTTCTTCCTACGAGCAGTACTTC,CASRTQVSSYEQYF
TRBV4-1,.,TRBJ2-7,.,TGCGCCAGCAGCCGCTTAGCGACAACCGCCTACGAGCAGTACTTC,CASSRLATTAYEQYF
TRBV28,.,TRBJ2-2,.,TGTGCCAGCAGTGTTCTAAACACCGGGGAGCTGTTTTTT,CASSVLNTGELFF
TRBV4-2,.,TRBJ2-1,TRBD2,TGTGCCAGCAGCCGTTCCGGGACTAGGAGCAATGAGCAGTTCTTC,CASSRSGTRSNEQFF
TRBV5-6,.,TRBJ1-1,.,TGTGCCAGCAGCAAAGACAGGACGACAGGTAGGACTGAAGCTTTCTTT,CASSKDRTTGRTEAFF
TRBV19,.,TRBJ2-7,TRBD1,TGTGCCAGTAGTGACAGGGGGCGCCCCGGCGAGCAGTACTTC,CASSDRGRPGEQYF
TRBV4-1,.,TRBJ2-3,TRBD1,TGCGCCAGCAGCCGGAGGACAGGGGATACAGATACGCAGTATTTT,CASSRRTGDTDTQYF
TRBV5-5,.,TRBJ2-3,.,TGTGCCAGCAGCTTGGGACAGAGAGCAGATACGCAGTATTTT,CASSLGQRADTQYF
TRBV5-4,.,TRBJ1-4,TRBD1,TGTGCCAGCAGCTTGGGAATACAGGGGGCGCGGGAAAAACTGTTTTTT,CASSLGIQGAREKLFF
TRBV7-8,.,TRBJ2-7,TRBD1,TGTGCCAGCAGCTTACGAGGGGGCTTCGCCTACGAGCAGTACTTC,CASSLRGGFAYEQYF
TRBV27,.,TRBJ1-2,TRBD1,TGTGCCAGCAGTTTGTCCTACAGGGGGCCTCGGGATGGCTACACCTTC,CASSLSYRGPRDGYTF
TRBV9,.,TRBJ1-3,.,TGTGCCAGCAGCGTAGCCGCGGCAGAATGGTCTGGAAACACCATATATTTT,CASSVAAAEWSGNTIYF
TRBV5-1,.,TRBJ2-3,.,TGCGCCAGCAGCTTGGGACAGCGTATGGATACGCAGTATTTT,CASSLGQRMDTQYF